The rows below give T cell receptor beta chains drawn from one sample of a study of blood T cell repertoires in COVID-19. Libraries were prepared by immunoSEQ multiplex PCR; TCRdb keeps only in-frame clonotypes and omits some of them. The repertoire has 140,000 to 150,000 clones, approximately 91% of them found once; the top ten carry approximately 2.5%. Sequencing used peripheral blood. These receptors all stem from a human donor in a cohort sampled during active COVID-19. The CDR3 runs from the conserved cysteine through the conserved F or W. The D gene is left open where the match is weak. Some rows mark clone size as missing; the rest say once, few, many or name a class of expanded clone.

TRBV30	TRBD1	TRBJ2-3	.	CASPGQGADTQYF	TGTGCCTCCCCGGGACAGGGGGCAGATACGCAGTATTTT
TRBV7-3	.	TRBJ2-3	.	CASSLTGQNADTQYF	TGTGCCAGCAGCTTAACCGGACAGAACGCAGATACGCAGTATTTT
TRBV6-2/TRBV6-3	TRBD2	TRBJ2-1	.	CASSYSAAGGYNEQFF	TGTGCCAGCAGTTACTCCGCGGCGGGAGGGTACAATGAGCAGTTCTTC
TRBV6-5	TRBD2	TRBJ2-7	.	CASSRTSGTYEQYF	TGTGCCAGCTCCCGAACTAGCGGGACTTACGAGCAGTACTTC
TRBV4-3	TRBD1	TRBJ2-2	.	CASSRQGTNTGELFF	TGCGCCAGCAGCCGACAGGGAACGAACACCGGGGAGCTGTTTTTT
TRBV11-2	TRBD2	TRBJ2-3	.	CASSHLLAGVAGTDTQYF	TGTGCCAGCAGCCACCTCCTAGCGGGAGTAGCGGGCACAGATACGCAGTATTTT
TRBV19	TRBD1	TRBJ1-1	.	CASKPDRGRLITEAFF	TGTGCCAGTAAACCGGACAGGGGGCGTCTAATCACTGAAGCTTTCTTT
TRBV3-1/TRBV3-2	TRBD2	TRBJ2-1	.	CASSRQTSGGNNEQFF	TGTGCCAGCAGCCGCCAGACTAGCGGGGGCAACAATGAGCAGTTCTTC
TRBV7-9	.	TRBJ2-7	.	CASSAVVRSYEQYF	TGTGCCAGCAGCGCGGTTGTCAGATCCTACGAGCAGTACTTC
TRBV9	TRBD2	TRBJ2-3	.	CASSAGGLADSTDTQYF	TGTGCCAGCAGCGCGGGGGGACTAGCGGATTCCACAGATACGCAGTATTTT
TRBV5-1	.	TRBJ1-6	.	CASSLDSISPLHF	TGCGCCAGCAGCTTGGATAGTATTTCACCCCTCCACTTT
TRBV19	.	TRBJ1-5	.	CASSMKGVGNQPQHF	TGTGCCAGTAGTATGAAAGGGGTCGGCAATCAGCCCCAGCATTTT
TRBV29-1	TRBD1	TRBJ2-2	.	CSAPGQGNTGELFF	TGCAGCGCCCCGGGACAGGGGAACACCGGGGAGCTGTTTTTT
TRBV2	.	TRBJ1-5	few	CASSERFNQPQHF	TGTGCCAGCAGTGAACGGTTCAATCAGCCCCAGCATTTT
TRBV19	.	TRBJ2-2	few	CASTAGAAGELFF	TGTGCCAGTACGGCTGGGGCGGCCGGGGAGCTGTTTTTT
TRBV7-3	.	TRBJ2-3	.	CASSLTGRGAATDTQYF	TGTGCCAGCAGCTTAACGGGCCGGGGTGCGGCTACCGATACGCAGTATTTT
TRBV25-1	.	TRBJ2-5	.	CASSPPPGETQYF	TGTGCCAGCAGTCCCCCCCCCGGGGAGACCCAGTACTTC
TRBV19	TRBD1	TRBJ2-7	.	CASTPGQQQNEQYF	TGTGCCAGTACCCCGGGACAGCAACAAAACGAGCAGTACTTC
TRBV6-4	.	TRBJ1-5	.	CASSGGLFSNQPQHF	TGTGCCAGCAGTGGAGGACTTTTTAGCAATCAGCCCCAGCATTTT
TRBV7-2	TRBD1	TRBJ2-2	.	CASSQGARGYTGELFF	TGTGCCAGCAGCCAGGGGGCTAGAGGCTACACCGGGGAGCTGTTTTTT
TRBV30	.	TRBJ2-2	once	CAWRATAGTGELFF	TGTGCCTGGAGGGCTACAGCGGGCACCGGGGAGCTGTTTTTT
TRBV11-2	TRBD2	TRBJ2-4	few	CASSLDRSGIGNIQYF	TGTGCCAGCAGCTTAGACCGTAGCGGGATCGGAAACATTCAGTACTTC
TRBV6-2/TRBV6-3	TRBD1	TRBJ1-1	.	CASSTQGATEAFF	TGTGCCAGCAGTACTCAGGGGGCTACTGAAGCTTTCTTT
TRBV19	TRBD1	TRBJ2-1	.	CASSIDRGRTISSYNEQFF	TGTGCCAGTAGTATTGACAGGGGGCGTACCATTAGCTCCTACAATGAGCAGTTCTTC
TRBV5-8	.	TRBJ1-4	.	CASSLGQKMGNNEKLFF	TGTGCCAGCAGCTTGGGACAGAAGATGGGAAATAATGAAAAACTGTTTTTT
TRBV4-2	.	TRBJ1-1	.	CASSQGAGTEAFF	TGTGCCAGCAGCCAGGGGGCCGGCACTGAAGCTTTCTTT
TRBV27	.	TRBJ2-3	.	CASSLRQSRPTDTQYF	TGTGCCAGCAGTTTAAGACAGTCGAGACCCACAGATACGCAGTATTTT
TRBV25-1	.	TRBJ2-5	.	CASTSPGGWETQYF	TGTGCCAGCACGAGCCCAGGGGGGTGGGAGACCCAGTACTTC
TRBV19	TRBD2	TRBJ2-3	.	CASSPTSGGTDTQYF	TGTGCCAGTAGTCCCACTAGCGGGGGCACAGATACGCAGTATTTT
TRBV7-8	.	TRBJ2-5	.	CASSRYAGETQYF	TGTGCCAGCAGCCGATACGCCGGGGAGACCCAGTACTTC
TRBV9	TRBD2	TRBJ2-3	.	CASSITLAGPTDTQYF	TGTGCCAGCAGCATCACTCTAGCGGGGCCTACAGATACGCAGTATTTT
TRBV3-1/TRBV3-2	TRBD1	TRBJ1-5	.	CASSPNLARGAQHF	TGTGCCAGCAGCCCCAACCTCGCCAGGGGGGCCCAGCATTTT